These 15 T cell receptor beta chains share one sample of origin, sequenced in a study of OX40 agonist ivuxolimab in advanced cancers. Assay: immunoSEQ multiplex PCR; the TCRdb copy retains only in-frame clones and omits some. Of about 38,000 clones in the sample, roughly 80% were seen once. Sequenced material: CD4+ or CD8+ T cells sorted from blood, taken in a trial of the OX40 agonist ivuxolimab. All receptors come from an adult with an advanced solid tumor such as melanoma, head and neck, liver or kidney cancer.

This chain links TRBV28 with TRBJ1-1; D call uncertain. Trimming removed 2 bases at V and 11 bases at J, with 12 bases between. There are 12 residues in the CDR3. Germline V gene lookup returns CDR1 MDHEN and CDR2 SYDVKM. DNA of the CDR3: TGTGCCAGCAGTTTACCGACGGCTGTTGCTTTCTTT. Translation gives CASSLPTAVAFF.

This chain uses TRBV7-9 with TRBJ1-6, with unresolved D. The CDR3 totals 14 residues. Germline lookup yields CDR1 SEHNR and CDR2 FQNEAQ (reference sequence). The V and J ends lost 3 bases and 5 bases respectively, with 8 bases between them. CDR3 DNA sequence: TGTGCCAGCAGCTTCTACGGGGATAATTCACCCCTCCACTTT. This sequence encodes CASSFYGDNSPLHF.

This clone was recorded a few times. The chain links TRBV7-2 to TRBJ2-7; 8 positions match TRBD2. V dropped 5 bases and J dropped 2; count of bases not matched to a gene: 5. The CDR3 runs to 14 residues. CDR1 and CDR2 (germline): SGHTA, FQGNSA. CDR3 sequence (DNA): TGTGCCAGCAGCCCTAGCGGGTCTCCCTACGAGCAGTACTTC. It specifies CASSPSGSPYEQYF.

This clone has just a few counts. The chain carries TRBV2 and TRBJ2-3; 9 bases map to TRBD1. With V trimmed by 6 bases and J by 0 bases, 4 bases remained unmatched. CDR3 size: 15 residues. Germline V gene sequence: CDR1 SNHLY, CDR2 FYNNEI. CDR3 loop: CASRDRGTSTDTQYF. CDR3 sequence (DNA): TGTGCCAGCAGAGACAGGGGGACTAGCACAGATACGCAGTATTTT.

The rearrangement uses TRBV5-1 and TRBJ2-6, with D perhaps TRBD1 or TRBD2 (5 bases each). The CDR3 contains 18 residues. V was shortened by 3 bases and J by 0 bases, with 16 bases between the two germline ends. From germline, CDR1 is SGHRS and CDR2 YFSETQ. CDR3 loop: CASSWPRGDLSGANVLTF. CDR3 nucleotides: TGCGCCAGCAGCTGGCCCCGAGGGGACCTCTCTGGGGCCAACGTCCTGACTTTC.

V gene TRBV29-1 combines with J gene TRBJ1-2; tentatively, D is TRBD1 (5 bases). The ends were cut back, 3 bases at V and 6 bases at J, with 14 bases in the middle. The germline gives CDR1 SQVTM, CDR2 ANQGSEA. CDR3 size: 13 residues. CDR3 in amino acids: CSVDRANGNGYTF. The CDR3, as DNA: TGCAGCGTTGACAGGGCGAATGGTAATGGCTACACCTTC.

The chain links TRBV6-1 to TRBJ1-2, with D uncertain. CDR3 length: 15 amino acids. V shed 8 bases and J shed 0 bases, with 16 bases lying between them. The V gene's germline CDR1 is MNHNS and CDR2 SASEGT. The CDR3 is CASGADRGPNYGYTF. The CDR3 DNA reads as TGTGCCAGCGGAGCTGACCGAGGACCTAACTATGGCTACACCTTC.

The chain is built from TRBV28 and TRBJ1-2; the D gene is possibly TRBD1 (5 bases). The CDR3 contains 13 residues. Germline CDR1 reads MDHEN; CDR2 reads SYDVKM. Trimming took off 6 bases at V and 5 bases at J, with 13 bases between the two ends. CDR3 DNA sequence: TGTGCCAGCAGCATCAATGAGGGGTATGGCTACACCTTC. Translation gives CASSINEGYGYTF.

This clone was seen once. The chain is built from TRBV5-1 and TRBJ1-4; D may be TRBD1 (6 bases). The CDR3 is made up of 15 amino acids. V lost 2 bases and J 4 bases, leaving 12 bases between the germline ends. Germline CDR1 is SGHRS and CDR2 is YFSETQ. The CDR3 spells CASSFQGSYNEKLFF. For the CDR3, the DNA is TGCGCCAGCAGCTTTCAGGGGTCCTATAATGAAAAACTGTTTTTT.

The gene calls are TRBV6-5 and TRBJ2-7, with TRBD1 identical over 7 bases. CDR1 is MNHEY, CDR2 SVGAGI, per germline. V gave up 6 bases and J gave up 5 bases; unmatched junction bases: 10. The CDR3 covers 14 residues. The CDR3 loop is CASSVVGQTNEQYF. CDR3 nucleotides: TGTGCCAGCAGCGTTGTGGGACAGACCAACGAGCAGTACTTC.

The J gene is TRBJ1-5, the V gene TRBV16; tentatively, D is TRBD1 (6 bases). The V gene lost 1 base and the J gene lost 2 bases, with 9 bases spanning the gap. Germline V lookup: CDR1 KGHSY, CDR2 FQNENV. The CDR3 contains 15 residues. The CDR3 reads CASSQWGQGNQPQHF. CDR3 nucleotides: TGTGCCAGCAGCCAATGGGGGCAGGGCAATCAGCCCCAGCATTTT.

The chain combines TRBV9 with TRBJ2-5; possibly TRBD2 for D (7 bases). The V gene lost 4 bases and the J gene lost 5 bases, with 18 bases spanning the gap. The germline V gene encodes CDR1 SGDLS and CDR2 YYNGEE. The CDR3 has 15 residues. The CDR3 sequence: CASSKDRGGGETQYF. CDR3 DNA: TGTGCCAGCAGCAAGGACCGTGGGGGGGGCGAGACCCAGTACTTC.

This rearrangement joins TRBV4-1 to TRBJ1-2; 7 nucleotides match TRBD1. The CDR3 contains 14 residues. V lost 5 bases and J lost 2; bases outside the gene matches: 5. In germline, CDR1 is MGHRA, CDR2 YSYEKL. The CDR3 is CASSTPDRNYGYTF. The CDR3 DNA reads TGCGCCAGCAGCACCCCGGACAGGAACTATGGCTACACCTTC.

The chain uses TRBV2 and TRBJ2-1; D is unresolved. V shed 4 bases and J shed 5 bases, with 15 bases lying between them. The V gene's germline CDR1 is SNHLY and CDR2 FYNNEI. There are 15 residues in the CDR3. In nucleotides, the CDR3 is TGTGCCAGCAGTGCCGTGAGTGCAAGTAACAATGAGCAGTTCTTC. Amino acid sequence: CASSAVSASNNEQFF.

The J gene is TRBJ1-4, the V gene TRBV11-3; TRBD1 might be the D (6 bases). There are 15 residues in the CDR3. Germline lookup yields CDR1 SGHNT and CDR2 YENEEA. Trimming left V 7 bases short and J 3 bases short, with 15 bases between. The CDR3 here is CASIGRGGSNEKLFF. In DNA, the CDR3 is TGTGCCAGCATAGGGAGGGGGGGTTCTAATGAAAAACTGTTTTTT.